These 15 T cell receptor beta chains originate from one sample sequenced in a study of blood T cell repertoires in COVID-19. TCRdb keeps only in-frame clones here, not all; method: immunoSEQ multiplex PCR. The sample includes 350,000 to 400,000 clones, roughly 86% of them seen just once. Source material: PBMCs or T cells enriched from blood (not recorded which). These receptor sequences come from a woman under 40 who had recovered from COVID-19.

The rearrangement uses TRBV7-9 and TRBJ2-1; TRBD1 matches 10 bases. After removal of 5 bases from V and 9 bases from J, the junction contained 13 bases not matched to a gene. This CDR3 is 16 amino acids long. CDR1 is SEHNR, CDR2 FQNEAQ, per germline (reference sequence). The CDR3 region has the DNA TGTGCCAGCAGCCCCCCGGGACAGGGGTTTTTCCCTGAGCAGTTCTTC. This gives the protein CASSPPGQGFFPEQFF.

The chain recombines TRBV11-2 with TRBJ1-6; the D is unclear. The CDR3 is made up of 15 amino acids. V lost 4 bases and J lost 7, with 14 bases in between. The germline gives CDR1 SGHAT, CDR2 FQNNGV. CDR3 residues: CASSSQTTGNSPLHF. CDR3 nucleotide sequence: TGTGCCAGCAGCTCTCAGACAACGGGGAATTCACCCCTCCACTTT.

This clone has only one observation. The rearrangement joins TRBV28 to TRBJ1-1; D unclear. Germline V gives CDR1 MDHEN, CDR2 SYDVKM. The CDR3 covers 13 residues. CDR3 nucleotide sequence: TGTGGAACTACGGAGTCTTTGAACACTGAAGCTTTCTTT. Protein: CGTTESLNTEAFF. The full variable domain, its missing parts supplied by reference TRBV28 and TRBJ1-1, is DVKVTQSSRYLVKRTGEKVFLECVQDMDHENMFWYRQDPGLGLRLIYFSYDVKMKEKGDIPEGYSVSREKKERFSLILESASTNQTSMYLCGTTESLNTEAFFGQGTRLTVV.

The chain carries TRBV18 and TRBJ2-7, with 10 bases aligning to TRBD1. The germline V gene has CDR1 KGHSH and CDR2 LQKENI. This CDR3 comprises 15 residues. The V and J ends lost 0 bases and 3 bases, in that order; junction bases with no gene match: 2. CDR3 nucleotide sequence: TGTGCCAGCTCACCACCGGGACAGGGGATCTACGAGCAGTACTTC. This encodes CASSPPGQGIYEQYF.

The chain uses TRBV7-3 and TRBJ2-1; tentatively, D is TRBD1 (5 bases). The V end lost 5 bases, the J end lost 12 bases, and 35 bases lay between the germline ends. Germline V lookup: CDR1 SGHTA, CDR2 FQGTGA. The CDR3 totals 19 residues. The CDR3 is CASSPSWGESLYNELGQFF. In DNA form, the CDR3 reads TGTGCCAGCAGCCCATCTTGGGGCGAGTCCCTCTACAATGAGCTTGGGCAGTTCTTC.

The chain is built from TRBV9 and TRBJ2-1, with 13 bases lining up with TRBD2. This CDR3 has 16 residues. V trimming: 4 bases; J trimming: 4 bases; junction bases outside the gene matches: 5. The germline V gene encodes CDR1 SGDLS and CDR2 YYNGEE. CDR3 in DNA: TGTGCCAGCAGCCGACGGGGACTAGCGGGGTACAATGAGCAGTTCTTC. Its protein product is CASSRRGLAGYNEQFF.

V usage is TRBV7-9 and J usage is TRBJ1-3; 7 bases map to TRBD1. The CDR3 runs 16 residues. CDR1 and CDR2 from the germline V gene are SEHNR and FQNEAQ (reference sequence). Trimming took 1 base from V and 2 from J; bases not matched to a gene: 5. The CDR3 spells CASSLEKGATGNTIYF. The DNA for the CDR3 is TGTGCCAGCAGCTTAGAAAAGGGGGCAACTGGAAACACCATATATTTT.

V is TRBV7-2 and J is TRBJ1-3, with D uncertain. Between the trimmed V and J ends, which lost 4 bases and 0 bases, there was a span of 10 bases. Germline V gene data show CDR1 as SGHTA and CDR2 as FQGNSA. The CDR3 sequence is 15 residues long. CDR3 region: CASSSPSSSGNTIYF. The CDR3 coding sequence is TGTGCCAGCAGCTCGCCTAGTTCCTCTGGAAACACCATATATTTT.

The chain recombines TRBV27 with TRBJ1-4; the D is unclear. The CDR3 runs 13 residues. The V gene's germline CDR1 is MNHEY and CDR2 SMNVEV (reference sequence). Between the trimmed V and J ends, which lost 6 bases and 8 bases, there was a span of 13 bases. Here the CDR3 DNA reads TGTGCCAGCAGATCCGAGGATCGAGAAAAACTGTTTTTT. It codes for CASRSEDREKLFF.

V is TRBV7-6 and J is TRBJ1-2; 7 bases are shared with TRBD1. The germline CDR1 and CDR2 sequences are SGHVS and FNYEAQ. This CDR3 spans 14 amino acids. The J segment lost 3 bases and the V segment lost 3 bases, leaving 4 bases of the junction unmatched. In DNA, the CDR3 is TGTGCCAGCAGCTTGACAGGGAGCGACTATGGCTACACCTTC. Amino acids: CASSLTGSDYGYTF.

The chain carries TRBV6-5 and TRBJ2-3; the D gene is possibly TRBD1 (5 bases). Germline CDR1 MNHEY, CDR2 SVGAGI. The CDR3 has 14 residues. V was cut by 7 bases and J by 0 bases, with 11 bases left in between. The CDR3 sequence: CASTTDTSTDTQYF. The CDR3 DNA reads TGTGCCAGCACAACGGACACTAGCACAGATACGCAGTATTTT.

The chain couples TRBV7-9 to TRBJ1-5; D gene unclear. The CDR3 is 13 residues long. The V and J ends lost 2 bases and 5 bases respectively, with 7 bases between them. The germline gives CDR1 SEHNR, CDR2 FQNEAQ (reference sequence). The CDR3 loop is CASSLSSHQPQHF. In DNA, the CDR3 is TGTGCCAGCAGCTTATCTTCCCATCAGCCCCAGCATTTT.

The chain is built from TRBV27 and TRBJ2-7, with 10 bases aligning to TRBD2. The J segment lost 2 bases and the V segment lost 0 bases, leaving 13 bases of the junction unmatched. In germline, CDR1 is MNHEY, CDR2 SMNVEV (reference sequence). CDR3 length: 19 amino acids. As DNA, the CDR3 is TGTGCCAGCAGTTTATCCGGACTAGCGGCCTTCCATTCCCCCTACGAGCAGTACTTC. Translated, it gives CASSLSGLAAFHSPYEQYF.

The gene calls are TRBV5-1 and TRBJ1-1, with TRBD1 matching 8 bases. Germline CDR1 reads SGHRS; CDR2 reads YFSETQ. The CDR3 is 14 amino acids. V gave up 4 bases and J gave up 6 bases; unmatched junction bases: 8. The CDR3 DNA follows: TGCGCCAGCAGCCAAATACAGGGGGTCGCTGAAGCTTTCTTT. Its translation: CASSQIQGVAEAFF.

The CDR3 region has the DNA TGCGCCAGCAGCCCAGGGGGCTTCGGCTATGGCTACACCTTC. Its translation: CASSPGGFGYGYTF. The chain is built from TRBV5-1 and TRBJ1-2; 8 bases are shared with TRBD1. CDR1 is SGHRS, CDR2 YFSETQ, per germline. The CDR3 is made up of 14 amino acids. The V and J ends lost 4 bases and 4 bases, in that order; junction bases with no gene match: 6.